Shown below are 32 T cell receptor beta chains from a single sample sequenced in a study of blood T cell repertoires in COVID-19. Some clones are missing from TCRdb's copy, which holds only in-frame ones; the method was immunoSEQ multiplex PCR. The sample shows 150,000 to 200,000 clones, roughly 86% of them seen only once. The source material was peripheral blood. The receptors shown here come from a man aged 70-80 years with acute or convalescent COVID-19.

The chain couples TRBV2 to TRBJ1-1; D is perhaps TRBD1 (5 bases). V was cut by 4 bases and J by 4 bases, with 13 bases left in between. This CDR3 spans 14 amino acids. Germline loops: CDR1 SNHLY, CDR2 FYNNEI. The CDR3 nucleotides read TGTGCCAGCAGTGTTAGACAGCCATCCACTGAAGCTTTCTTT. Its translation: CASSVRQPSTEAFF.

V gene TRBV30 combines with J gene TRBJ2-1, with 12 bases fitting TRBD2. CDR1 and CDR2 from the germline V gene are GTSNPN and SVGIG (reference sequence). This CDR3 has 13 residues. With 5 bases clipped from V and 9 bases from J, the junction kept 5 bases outside the gene matches. CDR3 nucleotide sequence: TGTGCCTGGGTGACTAGCGGGGGCTTTGAGCAGTTCTTC. Amino acid sequence: CAWVTSGGFEQFF.

A note on this clone: Since a much larger clone is just one base distant, this may be a read error. This specimen includes other DNA sequences encoding the same CDR3. The CDR3 reads CSASSGGYNEQFF. CDR3 DNA sequence: TGCAGTGCTAGTAGCGGGGGATACAATGAGCAGTTCTTC. This chain joins TRBV20-1 and TRBJ2-1; 9 nucleotides line up with TRBD2. V shed 3 bases and J 4 bases; nucleotides not matched to a gene: 1. The CDR3 has 13 residues. Germline V gene data show CDR1 as DFQATT and CDR2 as SNEGSKA (reference sequence).

The V and J genes are TRBV18 and TRBJ2-7; TRBD2 aligns across 7 bases. Trimming at V came to 4 bases and at J to 2 bases, leaving 5 bases not matched to a gene. This CDR3 has 14 residues. Germline V gene sequence: CDR1 KGHSH, CDR2 LQKENI. The CDR3 DNA reads as TGTGCCAGCTCACTCGGCGGGACTACCTACGAGCAGTACTTC. Protein sequence: CASSLGGTTYEQYF. Variable domain in full (rest from reference TRBV18 and TRBJ2-7): NAGVMQNPRHLVRRRGQEARLRCSPMKGHSHVYWYRQLPEEGLKFMVYLQKENIIDESGMPKERFSAEFPKEGPSILRIQQVVRGDSAAYFCASSLGGTTYEQYFGPGTRLTVT.

As for this clone: The junction shows a germline mismatch at one end, possibly a read error. The chain has TRBV7-2 and TRBJ1-2, with D tentatively TRBD1 (6 bases). The CDR3 contains 14 residues. The germline V gene has CDR1 SGHTA and CDR2 FQGNSA. CDR3 nucleotide sequence: TGTGCCAGCACCTTAGGTAGGACAGACCCCGGCTACACCTTC. This sequence encodes CASTLGRTDPGYTF. Supplemented by reference TRBV7-2 and TRBJ1-2, the full variable domain reads GAGVSQSPSNKVTEKGKDVELRCDPISGHTALYWYRQSLGQGLEFLIYFQGNSAPDKSGLPSDRFSAERTGGSVSTLTIQRTQQEDSAVYLCASTLGRTDPGYTFGSGTRLTVV.

The genes are TRBV6-1 and TRBJ2-1; the match to TRBD2 covers 10 bases. From germline, CDR1 is MNHNS and CDR2 SASEGT. The CDR3 is 17 amino acids. The J segment lost 0 bases and the V segment lost 2 bases, leaving 4 bases of the junction unmatched. CDR3 loop: CASSEILAGLSYNEQFF. The CDR3 DNA reads as TGTGCCAGCAGTGAAATACTAGCGGGGCTCTCCTACAATGAGCAGTTCTTC.

This clone has a handful of counts. The V and J genes are TRBV7-3 and TRBJ2-2, with 7 bases matching TRBD2. This CDR3 is built from 13 residues. In germline, CDR1 is SGHTA, CDR2 FQGTGA. With 9 bases clipped from V and 5 bases from J, the junction kept 6 bases outside the gene matches. The CDR3 reads CASRQGGTGELFF. CDR3 coding DNA: TGTGCCAGTCGCCAGGGAGGGACCGGGGAGCTGTTTTTT.

The chain combines TRBV7-3 with TRBJ1-1, with a weak D call TRBD1 (5 bases). The CDR3 spans 14 residues. Trimming stripped 5 bases from V and 4 bases from J, with 14 bases between. Germline lookup yields CDR1 SGHTA and CDR2 FQGTGA. Here the CDR3 DNA reads TGTGCCAGCAGCGTCGCCGGGGGTGGCACTGAAGCTTTCTTT. Translation gives CASSVAGGGTEAFF.

The V call is TRBV29-1, the J call TRBJ2-1, with 7 positions matching TRBD1. V was pared by 4 bases and J by 6 bases, with 3 bases of the junction left unmatched. This CDR3 is built from 12 residues. Germline V gene lookup returns CDR1 SQVTM and CDR2 ANQGSEA. The CDR3 DNA follows: TGCAGCGTTGTATCAGGGGGCAATGAGCAGTTCTTC. Amino acids: CSVVSGGNEQFF.

This chain uses TRBV6-5 with TRBJ2-2; D might be TRBD1 (6 bases). Trimming removed 7 bases at V and 7 bases at J, with 16 bases between. This CDR3 is 14 amino acids long. The germline CDR1 and CDR2 sequences are MNHEY and SVGAGI. The chain's CDR3 is CASTVTGTGGELFF. CDR3 bases: TGTGCCAGCACCGTCACAGGGACGGGCGGGGAGCTGTTTTTT.

The chain combines TRBV10-1 with TRBJ2-2; no clear D gene. Germline V gene sequence: CDR1 WNHNN, CDR2 SYGVQD (reference sequence). This CDR3 comprises 14 residues. The V end was cut by 4 bases, the J end by 7 bases, with 13 bases between. CDR3 in DNA: TGCGCCAGCAGTGGAAATAGCCCCGTCGGGGAGCTGTTTTTT. This encodes CASSGNSPVGELFF.

This chain uses TRBV6-5 with TRBJ2-7; D is perhaps TRBD1 (6 bases). Germline values: CDR1 MNHEY, CDR2 SVGAGI. CDR3 length: 14 residues. V lost 6 bases, J lost 3 bases, and 15 bases lay in between. This CDR3 reads CASRLGGQNYEQYF. In DNA form, the CDR3 reads TGTGCCAGCAGGTTGGGCGGACAGAACTACGAGCAGTACTTC.

CDR3 sequence reads: CASSPLRGRSGNTIYF. Written as DNA, the CDR3 is TGTGCCAGCAGCCCTCTTAGGGGGCGTTCTGGAAACACCATATATTTT. The rearrangement joins TRBV7-2 to TRBJ1-3, with 7 bases identical to TRBD1. CDR3 length: 16 residues. CDR1 and CDR2 from the germline V gene are SGHTA and FQGNSA. The trim removed 5 bases at V and 1 base at J, leaving 8 bases unmatched.

The V gene is TRBV5-1, the J gene TRBJ2-7, with 8 positions matching TRBD2. Looked up from germline, CDR1 is SGHRS and CDR2 is YFSETQ. This CDR3 has 15 amino acids. J was trimmed by 7 bases and V by 0 bases; bases with no gene match: 9. DNA of the CDR3: TGCGCCAGCAGCTTGGTGGCGGGGGGACCAGGGGAGCAGTACTTC. Translation: CASSLVAGGPGEQYF.

The chain employs TRBV19 and TRBJ2-1; the match to TRBD2 covers 12 bases. From germline, CDR1 is LNHDA and CDR2 SQIVND (reference sequence). J was trimmed by 14 bases and V by 6 bases; bases with no gene match: 11. The CDR3 covers 14 residues. This chain's CDR3 is CASSPGTSGPSEFF. The CDR3 coding sequence is TGTGCCAGTAGCCCCGGGACTAGCGGGCCATCAGAGTTCTTC.

The V gene is TRBV29-1, the J gene TRBJ1-2; tentatively, D is TRBD1 (5 bases). V was shortened by 2 bases and J by 4 bases, with 11 bases between the two germline ends. From germline, CDR1 is SQVTM and CDR2 ANQGSEA. CDR3 length: 13 amino acids. CDR3 nucleotide sequence: TGCAGCGTTGAAACCAGAAGGGGCTATGGCTACACCTTC. This gives the protein CSVETRRGYGYTF.

The gene calls are TRBV4-3 and TRBJ1-2; 11 bases are a match to TRBD1. The ends lost 1 base at V and 8 bases at J; junction bases unmatched: 15. CDR1 and CDR2 from the germline V gene are LGHNA and YSLEER. The CDR3 extends over 18 amino acids. CDR3 sequence: CASSQVLGQGAESWGYTF. CDR3 in DNA: TGCGCCAGCAGCCAAGTCTTAGGACAGGGGGCGGAGAGTTGGGGCTACACCTTC.

The CDR3 loop is CAWSEAAGTNTIYF. In DNA, the CDR3 is TGTGCCTGGAGTGAAGCGGCGGGGACAAACACCATATATTTT. V and J are TRBV30 and TRBJ1-3; D is possibly TRBD1 (5 bases). This CDR3 region has 14 residues. Trimming took off 1 base at V and 6 bases at J, with 13 bases between the two ends. Germline assignment: CDR1 GTSNPN and CDR2 SVGIG (reference sequence).

The J gene is TRBJ2-1, the V gene TRBV5-6; D is unresolved. The CDR3 covers 14 residues. Germline V gene sequence: CDR1 SGHDT, CDR2 YYEEEE. The V and J ends lost 0 bases and 9 bases respectively, with 13 bases between them. CDR3 protein: CASSLGRAEFEQFF. The CDR3 DNA reads TGTGCCAGCAGCTTGGGCCGAGCCGAATTTGAGCAGTTCTTC.

J is TRBJ2-1 and V is TRBV9, with D possibly TRBD2 on 5 matching bases. The CDR3 spans 13 residues. The V and J ends lost 4 bases and 4 bases respectively, with 9 bases between them. Germline V gene sequence: CDR1 SGDLS, CDR2 YYNGEE. In nucleotides, the CDR3 is TGTGCCAGCAGCCCGCGGGCTTACAATGAGCAGTTCTTC. Residues: CASSPRAYNEQFF.

The chain has TRBV6-5 and TRBJ2-3; 9 positions match TRBD1. The CDR3 loop spans 12 amino acids. From germline, CDR1 is MNHEY and CDR2 SVGAGI. The V segment lost 11 bases and the J segment 0 bases; nucleotides outside the gene matches: 0. CDR3 sequence reads: CAGTGSTDTQYF. The CDR3 bases are TGTGCCGGGACAGGGAGCACAGATACGCAGTATTTT.

The gene calls are TRBV7-9 and TRBJ1-1; the match to TRBD1 covers 11 bases. The CDR3 loop spans 13 amino acids. CDR1 SEHNR and CDR2 FQNEAQ come from the germline V gene (reference sequence). The J segment lost 3 bases and the V segment lost 9 bases, leaving 3 bases of the junction unmatched. The CDR3 DNA reads as TGTGCCAGTCGGACAGGGGGCTACACTGAAGCTTTCTTT. Its translation: CASRTGGYTEAFF.

This clone was found a few times. The chain uses TRBV27 and TRBJ1-6, with 7 nucleotides matching TRBD1. V was clipped by 8 bases and J by 0 bases; unmatched bases: 7. This CDR3 is built from 16 residues. CDR1 and CDR2 (germline): MNHEY, SMNVEV (reference sequence). In DNA, the CDR3 is TGTGCCAGCGGGGCTCACAGGGGCTCCTATAATTCACCCCTCCACTTT. Protein product: CASGAHRGSYNSPLHF.

The chain has TRBV4-1 and TRBJ1-1, with 8 bases identical to TRBD1. There are 16 residues in the CDR3. Germline lookup yields CDR1 MGHRA and CDR2 YSYEKL. Trimming cost V 4 bases and J 6 bases; bases outside gene matches: 13. The CDR3 DNA reads as TGCGCCAGCAGCCCTGGGGGGGGCAGGGGGCGTGCTGAAGCTTTCTTT. Its translation: CASSPGGGRGRAEAFF.

The chain uses TRBV4-2 and TRBJ2-2; 14 bases are a match to TRBD2. The CDR3 runs 19 residues. CDR1 and CDR2 from the germline V gene are LGHNA and YNFKEQ. Trimming took 4 bases from V and 0 from J; bases not matched to a gene: 7. The CDR3 reads CASSPHTTSGGANTGELFF. CDR3 coding DNA: TGTGCCAGCAGCCCTCATACGACTAGCGGGGGGGCGAACACCGGGGAGCTGTTTTTT.

V and J are TRBV5-6 and TRBJ2-7, with D maybe TRBD1 (6 bases). Germline CDR1 SGHDT, CDR2 YYEEEE. The CDR3 contains 17 residues. V dropped 2 bases and J dropped 0 bases, with 18 bases sitting between them. CDR3: CASSFSPYTGISYEQYF. The CDR3, as DNA: TGTGCCAGCAGCTTTAGCCCCTATACAGGGATCTCCTACGAGCAGTACTTC.

The chain combines TRBV7-9 with TRBJ1-4, with D perhaps matching TRBD1 (6 bases). In germline, CDR1 is SEHNR, CDR2 FQNEAQ (reference sequence). The CDR3 is 11 residues long. V lost 7 bases, J lost 8 bases, and 8 bases lay in between. The CDR3 protein is CASTQGEKLFF. The CDR3 coding sequence is TGTGCCAGCACCCAGGGGGAAAAACTGTTTTTT.

The chain employs TRBV7-2 and TRBJ2-3; 7 bases align to TRBD1. This CDR3 comprises 16 residues. The ends lost 5 bases at V and 4 bases at J; junction bases unmatched: 12. Germline CDR1 SGHTA, CDR2 FQGNSA. CDR3 residues: CASSQQFGQEPDTQYF. The CDR3, as DNA: TGTGCCAGCAGCCAACAATTCGGACAGGAGCCAGATACGCAGTATTTT.

The genes are TRBV6-4 and TRBJ2-1, with D uncertain. Germline V gene data show CDR1 as MRHNA and CDR2 as SNTAGT. The V end was cut by 3 bases, the J end by 2 bases, with 11 bases between. This CDR3 comprises 15 residues. This chain's CDR3 is CASSEMWAPYNEQFF. As DNA, the CDR3 is TGTGCCAGCAGTGAAATGTGGGCCCCCTACAATGAGCAGTTCTTC.

The J gene is TRBJ1-2, the V gene TRBV5-1, with 8 bases aligning to TRBD1. The germline gives CDR1 SGHRS, CDR2 YFSETQ. The CDR3 spans 13 residues. V was pared by 0 bases and J by 6 bases, with 1 base of the junction left unmatched. The CDR3 region is CASSLETGDGYTF. In DNA, the CDR3 is TGCGCCAGCAGCTTGGAGACAGGGGATGGCTACACCTTC. The full variable domain, with the rest looked up from reference TRBV5-1 and TRBJ1-2, is KAGVTQTPRYLIKTRGQQVTLSCSPISGHRSVSWYQQTPGQGLQFLFEYFSETQRNKGNFPGRFSGRQFSNSRSEMNVSTLELGDSALYLCASSLETGDGYTFGSGTRLTVV.

The rearrangement links TRBV27 to TRBJ1-1; D is unclear. The CDR3 has 15 amino acids. Germline CDR1 MNHEY, CDR2 SMNVEV (reference sequence). The germline V and J ends were trimmed by 2 bases and 5 bases, with 15 bases remaining between them. CDR3 sequence reads: CASSLVEPTITEAFF. The CDR3 DNA sequence: TGTGCCAGCAGTTTAGTGGAGCCGACGATTACTGAAGCTTTCTTT.

V gene TRBV27 combines with J gene TRBJ2-3, with 9 bases fitting TRBD2. J gave up 5 bases and V 6 bases, and 9 bases lay outside the gene matches. The V gene's germline CDR1 is MNHEY and CDR2 SMNVEV (reference sequence). There are 15 residues in the CDR3. CDR3 nucleotide sequence: TGTGCCAGCAGAGACCGCGCGGGGGGGGGAGATACGCAGTATTTT. Translating it yields CASRDRAGGGDTQYF.